This T cell receptor beta chain was recovered during a study of CD8+ T cells in alopecia areata. Study-wide results and caveats: Scalp and blood samples kept many expanded lesional clones throughout tofacitinib. Association of baseline CD8+ expansion with response is uncertain owing to one nonresponder.

RNA, once extracted, was reverse transcribed into cDNA for use as the sequencing template. Repertoires were generated with immunoSEQ multiplex PCR, while TCRdb's copy carries only in-frame clones and drops some. The sample consists of 150,000 to 200,000 clones, less than 65% of them appearing once. Turning to this clone: The antigen is not known.

Treatment reported: oral pan-JAK inhibitor, 5-10 mg twice daily. The researchers isolated CD4+ and CD8+ T cells from PBMCs by sorting. CDR3 size: 12 residues. Germline CDR1 reads SGHDN; CDR2 reads FVKESK. Trimming cost V 5 bases and J 11 bases, with 15 bases left between them. The chain carries TRBV14 and TRBJ1-2; D is unresolved. The TCR was taken from a human donor with alopecia areata. The specimen was CD4+ T cells sorted from blood, collected at week 24, from a patient treated with tofacitinib. The CDR3, as DNA: TGTGCCAGCAGCTCACGGACGGCGGGTTACACCTTC. It yields the protein CASSSRTAGYTF.